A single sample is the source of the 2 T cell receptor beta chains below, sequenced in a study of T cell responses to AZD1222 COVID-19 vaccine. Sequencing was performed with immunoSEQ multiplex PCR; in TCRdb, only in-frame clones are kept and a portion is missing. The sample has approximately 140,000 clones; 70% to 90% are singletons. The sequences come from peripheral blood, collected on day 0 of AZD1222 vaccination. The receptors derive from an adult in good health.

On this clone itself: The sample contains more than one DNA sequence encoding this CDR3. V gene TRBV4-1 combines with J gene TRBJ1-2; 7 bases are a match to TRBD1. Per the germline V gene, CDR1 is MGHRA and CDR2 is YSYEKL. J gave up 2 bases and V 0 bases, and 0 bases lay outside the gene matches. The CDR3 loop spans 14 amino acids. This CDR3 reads CASSQETGNYGYTF. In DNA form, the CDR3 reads TGCGCCAGCAGCCAAGAGACAGGGAACTATGGCTACACCTTC.

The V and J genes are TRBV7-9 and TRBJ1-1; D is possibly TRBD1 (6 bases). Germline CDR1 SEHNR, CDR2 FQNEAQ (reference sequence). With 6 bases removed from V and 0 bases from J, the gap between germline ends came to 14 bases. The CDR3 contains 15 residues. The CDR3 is CASSLIQGMNTEAFF. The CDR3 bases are TGTGCCAGCAGTCTTATCCAGGGGATGAACACTGAAGCTTTCTTT.